Below, one T cell receptor beta chain is given with its context. Its antigen is not identified. These data belong to a study of T cell repertoires in cytomegalovirus infection. Overall study context: Researchers turned to recently identified HLA-C-restricted CMV epitopes as well as well-studied HLA-B-restricted ones. Study-wide points: Within the response measured ex vivo, HLA-C-restricted CMV-specific TCR beta clonotypes were dominant.

TCRdb passed the reads through MiXCR, listing each CDR3 protein once. The sample shows 400,000 to 600,000 distinct CDR3 sequences, under 45% of them seen only once. V dropped 1 base and J dropped 5 bases, with 14 bases sitting between them. CDR1 is SGHTA and CDR2 is FQGNSA in the germline V gene. The CDR3 runs 15 residues. Here the sequenced sample was cultured PBMCs, taken from culture after CMV antigen stimulation. The TCR was taken from a human donor in good health (CMV status not recorded). Some clones in this sample may be carry-over from other donors' samples. The V call is TRBV7-2, the J call TRBJ2-5; D may be TRBD2 (5 bases). CDR3 sequence (DNA): TGTGCCAGCAGCTTAGGGTATAGGAGAGGGGAGACCCAGTACTTC. It encodes CASSLGYRRGETQYF.